The 27 T cell receptor beta chains listed next were all sequenced from one sample in a study of early T cells in non-severe SARS-CoV-2 infection. TCRdb reprocessed the 5' RACE reads with MiXCR, giving one entry per CDR3 protein. The sample shows more than 50,000 distinct CDR3 sequences, around an eighth of them seen only once. This sample comprised whole blood, obtained at baseline. The receptor set was obtained from an adult who was a healthcare worker with PCR-confirmed SARS-CoV-2 infection or an uninfected control (not recorded which).

This clonotype was observed many times. CDR3 sequence: CASSHGPSSPGSPLHF. The CDR3 DNA reads TGTGCCAGCAGTCACGGGCCGTCCTCACCTGGGTCACCCCTCCACTTT. J is TRBJ1-6 and V is TRBV13; no firm D call. V gave up 6 bases and J gave up 10 bases, with 22 bases separating them. Germline CDR1 reads PRHDT; CDR2 reads FYEKMQ (reference sequence). This CDR3 region has 16 residues.

The chain links TRBV4-2 to TRBJ2-7; weak D call: TRBD1 (6 bases). Germline-derived CDR1 and CDR2 are LGHNA and YNFKEQ. V was shortened by 0 bases and J by 1 base, with 19 bases between the two germline ends. CDR3 length: 18 amino acids. CDR3 region: CASSQDPRTAYLSYEQYF. The DNA for the CDR3 is TGTGCCAGCAGCCAAGATCCGAGGACAGCTTATCTTTCCTACGAGCAGTACTTC.

This clonotype has just a few counts. V usage is TRBV11-2 and J usage is TRBJ1-1, with D possibly being TRBD1 (5 bases). The CDR3 is made up of 15 amino acids. From germline, CDR1 is SGHAT and CDR2 FQNNGV. Trimming pared 5 bases from V and 4 bases from J, leaving 17 bases between. The CDR3 DNA follows: TGTGCCAGCAGCCGGTTCCAGGGACGTGGCACTGAAGCTTTCTTT. This gives the protein CASSRFQGRGTEAFF.

This chain joins TRBV3-1 and TRBJ2-7, with 7 bases matching TRBD1. The V gene end was trimmed by 4 bases and the J gene end by 3 bases; junction bases not matched to a gene: 6. Germline CDR1 reads LGHDT; CDR2 reads YNNKEL (reference sequence). CDR3 length equals 14 residues. The CDR3 is CASSRPGTDYEQYF. CDR3 sequence (DNA): TGTGCCAGCAGCCGCCCTGGGACAGACTACGAGCAGTACTTC.

This clonotype has a count of ten or more. The J gene is TRBJ2-3, the V gene TRBV28; D is ambiguous. V was shortened by 2 bases and J by 0 bases, with 12 bases between the two germline ends. Germline CDR1 is MDHEN and CDR2 is SYDVKM. The CDR3 is 16 amino acids. The CDR3 sequence is CASSLDLPTSTDTQYF. CDR3 nucleotides: TGTGCCAGCAGTTTAGATCTCCCGACTAGCACAGATACGCAGTATTTT.

This clonotype was observed a few times. The gene calls are TRBV29-1 and TRBJ2-7; 10 bases are shared with TRBD1. There are 14 residues in the CDR3. Trimming cost V 6 bases and J 4 bases; bases outside gene matches: 9. Per germline, CDR1 SQVTM and CDR2 ANQGSEA. The CDR3 is CSVLSGTGAYEQYF. The CDR3 region has the DNA TGCAGCGTCCTTTCCGGGACAGGGGCATACGAGCAGTACTTC.

There are a few counts of this clonotype. The rearrangement links TRBV7-9 to TRBJ1-1, with 7 bases fitting TRBD1. CDR3 length: 14 residues. Germline assignment: CDR1 SEHNR and CDR2 FQNEAQ (reference sequence). V lost 2 bases to trimming and J lost 6 bases; unmatched junction nucleotides: 6. Here the CDR3 reads CASSLMGQGAEAFF. DNA of the CDR3: TGTGCCAGCAGCTTAATGGGCCAGGGGGCTGAAGCTTTCTTT.

The CDR3 sequence: CSGLNNYGYTF. The CDR3 nucleotides are TGCAGCGGCCTAAATAACTATGGCTACACCTTC. V usage is TRBV29-1 and J usage is TRBJ1-2; D call uncertain. CDR3 length: 11 residues. V was trimmed by 7 bases and J by 1 base, leaving 7 bases between them. Germline loops: CDR1 SQVTM, CDR2 ANQGSEA.

In this sample, this clonotype turned up a few times. One end of the junction does not line up with germline, which may come from a read error. V gene TRBV7-7 combines with J gene TRBJ2-2; D call uncertain. This CDR3 contains 16 residues. In germline, CDR1 is SSHAT, CDR2 FNYEAQ (reference sequence). CDR3 DNA sequence: TGTGCTAGCAGCCCTACGGTGGGGTATGACACCGGGGAGCTGTTTTTT. It encodes CASSPTVGYDTGELFF.

This clonotype has at least ten counts. V and J are TRBV27 and TRBJ1-1; D unresolved. CDR1 and CDR2 from the germline V gene are MNHEY and SMNVEV (reference sequence). Trimming took off 3 bases at V and 7 bases at J, with 12 bases between the two ends. The CDR3 totals 13 residues. The CDR3 DNA sequence: TGTGCCAGCAGTTTTCGGGAAGGTAGTGAAGCTTTCTTT. Its protein is CASSFREGSEAFF.

V is TRBV5-4 and J is TRBJ2-1; D gene ambiguous. Between the trimmed V and J ends, which lost 1 base and 4 bases, there was a span of 6 bases. Per the germline V gene, CDR1 is SGHNT and CDR2 is YYREEE (reference sequence). CDR3 length: 13 residues. The DNA for the CDR3 is TGTGCCAGCAGCTTGAGTCAATACAATGAGCAGTTCTTC. Translating it yields CASSLSQYNEQFF.

This clonotype was detected a few times. V usage is TRBV7-9 and J usage is TRBJ1-2; a weak D match, TRBD1 (5 bases). V dropped 1 base and J dropped 4 bases, with 7 bases sitting between them. The CDR3 length is 13 residues. Looked up from germline, CDR1 is SEHNR and CDR2 is FQNEAQ (reference sequence). CDR3: CASSLETAYGYTF. The CDR3 bases are TGTGCCAGCAGCTTAGAGACAGCCTATGGCTACACCTTC.

In this sample, this clonotype turned up many times. The rearrangement links TRBV6-1 to TRBJ2-1; D gene unclear. V gave up 5 bases and J gave up 1 base, with 15 bases separating them. Germline V lookup: CDR1 MNHNS, CDR2 SASEGT. CDR3 length: 16 residues. DNA for the CDR3: TGTGCCAGCAGTAAAAGCCCGGATAGGTCCTACAATGAGCAGTTCTTC. Translation: CASSKSPDRSYNEQFF.

The chain couples TRBV27 to TRBJ2-7; D remains unclear. There are 13 residues in the CDR3. The ends were cut back, 3 bases at V and 6 bases at J, with 12 bases in the middle. Germline values: CDR1 MNHEY, CDR2 SMNVEV (reference sequence). CDR3 region: CASSFHHWGEQYF. The CDR3 DNA reads as TGTGCCAGCAGTTTCCATCACTGGGGCGAGCAGTACTTC.

This clonotype appeared a few times. The chain uses TRBV10-3 and TRBJ2-7, with unresolved D. Trimming removed 5 bases at V and 3 bases at J, with 11 bases between. This CDR3 is 13 amino acids long. The germline CDR1 and CDR2 sequences are ENHRY and SYGVKD. CDR3 amino acids: CAISFLDGYEQYF. DNA for the CDR3: TGTGCCATCAGTTTCCTCGACGGCTACGAGCAGTACTTC.

The chain employs TRBV29-1 and TRBJ2-1; 7 positions agree with TRBD2. CDR1 is SQVTM, CDR2 ANQGSEA, per germline. The CDR3 spans 11 residues. V lost 8 bases and J lost 7; bases outside the gene matches: 5. The DNA for the CDR3 is TGCAGCCCTAGGGAGGGGAATGAGCAGTTCTTC. It encodes CSPREGNEQFF.

The chain recombines TRBV28 with TRBJ2-1; 9 bases map to TRBD2. Losses at the gene ends were 7 bases for V and 3 bases for J; bases not matched to a gene: 4. This CDR3 has 14 amino acids. Germline CDR1 reads MDHEN; CDR2 reads SYDVKM. In DNA form, the CDR3 reads TGTGCCAGCACTATAGCGGGAGACTACAATGAGCAGTTCTTC. Translated: CASTIAGDYNEQFF.

The rearrangement uses TRBV20-1 and TRBJ2-5; no clear D. Germline CDR1 reads DFQATT; CDR2 reads SNEGSKA (reference sequence). V was pared by 6 bases and J by 1 base, with 6 bases between. The length of the CDR3 is 11 residues. CDR3 region: CSAGIQETQYF. The CDR3 DNA is TGCAGTGCAGGGATCCAAGAGACCCAGTACTTC.

The V call is TRBV4-3, the J call TRBJ1-1; no definite D call. Germline CDR1 and CDR2: LGHNA and YSLEER. The CDR3 runs 14 residues. The germline V and J ends were trimmed by 0 bases and 4 bases, with 9 bases remaining between them. The CDR3 region has the DNA TGCGCCAGCAGCCAAGATCGGGGAGCCACTGAAGCTTTCTTT. Translating gives CASSQDRGATEAFF.

This clonotype was counted many times. The genes are TRBV6-2 or TRBV6-3 and TRBJ2-3; 8 bases line up with TRBD1. Looked up from germline, CDR1 is MNHEY and CDR2 is SVGEGT. J was trimmed by 4 bases and V by 6 bases; bases with no gene match: 9. The CDR3 length is 15 residues. CDR3 in amino acids: CASSPGQGWADTQYF. The CDR3 DNA is TGTGCCAGCAGCCCTGGACAGGGATGGGCAGATACGCAGTATTTT.

In this sample, this clonotype turned up a few times. The chain joins TRBV19 to TRBJ1-2; D possibly corresponds to TRBD1 (5 bases). CDR3 size: 14 residues. With 3 bases removed from V and 2 bases from J, the gap between germline ends came to 10 bases. Germline-derived CDR1 and CDR2 are LNHDA and SQIVND (reference sequence). CDR3 DNA: TGTGCCAGTAGTATTACAGGCTCCAACTATGGCTACACCTTC. This sequence encodes CASSITGSNYGYTF.

The chain combines TRBV7-9 with TRBJ2-7; D possibly corresponds to TRBD1 (6 bases). Germline V gene sequence: CDR1 SEHNR, CDR2 FQNEAQ (reference sequence). The CDR3 totals 14 residues. The V gene lost 6 bases and the J gene lost 5 bases, with 17 bases spanning the gap. This chain's CDR3 is CASRPQGPDDEQYF. The CDR3, as DNA: TGTGCCAGCAGGCCACAGGGACCGGACGACGAGCAGTACTTC. The full variable domain, with the rest looked up from reference TRBV7-9 and TRBJ2-7, is DTGVSQNPRHKITKRGQNVTFRCDPISEHNRLYWYRQTLGQGPEFLTYFQNEAQLEKSRLLSDRFSAERPKGSFSTLEIQRTEQGDSAMYLCASRPQGPDDEQYFGPGTRLTVT.

This clonotype has only a few counts. V is TRBV27 and J is TRBJ1-1; the match to TRBD1 covers 7 bases. CDR1 and CDR2 (germline): MNHEY, SMNVEV (reference sequence). The CDR3 loop spans 13 amino acids. V was pared by 4 bases and J by 8 bases, with 7 bases of the junction left unmatched. CDR3 DNA sequence: TGTGCCAGCAGTTCCACGGGACAGCTGGAAGCTTTCTTT. It yields the protein CASSSTGQLEAFF.

The chain is built from TRBV29-1 and TRBJ2-1; D remains ambiguous. The CDR3 sequence is 14 residues long. CDR1 SQVTM and CDR2 ANQGSEA come from the germline V gene. Deletions cut 8 bases from V and 2 bases from J, with 16 bases between. The CDR3 sequence: CSHSLGGTYNEQFF. The CDR3 nucleotides are TGCAGCCACTCCCTTGGTGGAACCTACAATGAGCAGTTCTTC.

This clonotype was detected ten times or more. The chain employs TRBV6-2 or TRBV6-3 and TRBJ2-1; D could derive from TRBD1 or TRBD2 (6 bases each). The germline gives CDR1 MNHEY, CDR2 SVGEGT. The length of the CDR3 is 14 residues. With 8 bases removed from V and 4 bases from J, the gap between germline ends came to 15 bases. The CDR3 sequence is CASRRGTYYNEQFF. CDR3 coding DNA: TGTGCCAGCCGCCGGGGGACATATTACAATGAGCAGTTCTTC.

This clonotype was counted a few times. The J gene is TRBJ2-3, the V gene TRBV5-1, with TRBD2 matching 9 bases. Looked up from germline, CDR1 is SGHRS and CDR2 is YFSETQ. The CDR3 is made up of 16 amino acids. J lost 4 bases, V lost 4 bases, and 10 bases had no gene match. CDR3: CASSPMSSGNPDTQYF. The CDR3 nucleotides read TGCGCCAGCAGCCCTATGTCTAGCGGGAACCCAGATACGCAGTATTTT.

The chain employs TRBV10-3 and TRBJ2-4; 9 bases agree with TRBD1. Germline CDR1 and CDR2: ENHRY and SYGVKD. This CDR3 contains 12 residues. CDR3 DNA: TGTCAGGGAAACGGGACAGGGTCGTTTCAGTACTTC. Its protein product is CQGNGTGSFQYF.